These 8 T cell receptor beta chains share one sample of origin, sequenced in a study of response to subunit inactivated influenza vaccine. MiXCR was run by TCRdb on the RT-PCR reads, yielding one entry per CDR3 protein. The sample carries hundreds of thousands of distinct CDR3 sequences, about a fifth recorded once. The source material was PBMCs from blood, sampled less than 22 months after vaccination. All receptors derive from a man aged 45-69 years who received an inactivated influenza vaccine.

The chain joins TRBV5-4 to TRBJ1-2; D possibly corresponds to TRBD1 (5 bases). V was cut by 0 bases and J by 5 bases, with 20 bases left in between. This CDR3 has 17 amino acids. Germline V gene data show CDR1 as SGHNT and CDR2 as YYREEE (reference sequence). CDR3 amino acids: CASSLGLIGTGEYGYTF. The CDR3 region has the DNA TGTGCCAGCAGCTTGGGTCTTATCGGGACGGGAGAGTATGGCTACACCTTC.

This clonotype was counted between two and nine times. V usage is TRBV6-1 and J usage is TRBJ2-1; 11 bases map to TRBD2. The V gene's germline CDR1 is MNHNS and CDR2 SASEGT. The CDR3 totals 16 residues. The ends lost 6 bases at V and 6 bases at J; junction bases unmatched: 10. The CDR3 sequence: CASRLRGTSGINEQFF. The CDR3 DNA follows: TGTGCCAGCAGGCTACGAGGGACTAGCGGAATCAATGAGCAGTTCTTC.

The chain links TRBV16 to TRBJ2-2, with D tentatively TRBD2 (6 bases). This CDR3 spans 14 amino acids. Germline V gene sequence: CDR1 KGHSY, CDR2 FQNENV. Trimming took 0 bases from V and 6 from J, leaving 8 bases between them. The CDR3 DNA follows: TGTGCCAGCAGCCAATCCGGGGAGGCCGGGGAGCTGTTTTTT. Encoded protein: CASSQSGEAGELFF.

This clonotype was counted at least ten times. The CDR3 sequence: CASSRDNSGNTIYF. CDR3 nucleotide sequence: TGTGCCAGCAGCCGAGATAACTCTGGAAACACCATATATTTT. The rearrangement uses TRBV11-2 and TRBJ1-3, with unresolved D. The CDR3 loop spans 14 amino acids. Trimming cost V 5 bases and J 0 bases, with 8 bases left between them. Germline assignment: CDR1 SGHAT and CDR2 FQNNGV.

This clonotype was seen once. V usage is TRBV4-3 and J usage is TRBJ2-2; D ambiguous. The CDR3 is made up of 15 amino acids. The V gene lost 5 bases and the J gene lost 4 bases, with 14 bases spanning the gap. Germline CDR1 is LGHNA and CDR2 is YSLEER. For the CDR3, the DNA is TGCGCCAGCAGCGTGAGGACCATGGCCACCGGGGAGCTGTTTTTT. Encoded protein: CASSVRTMATGELFF.

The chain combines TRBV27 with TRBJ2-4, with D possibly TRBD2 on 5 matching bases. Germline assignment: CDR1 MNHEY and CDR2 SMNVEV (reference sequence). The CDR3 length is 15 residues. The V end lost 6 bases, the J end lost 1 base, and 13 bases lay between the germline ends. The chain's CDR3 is CASRPGGSAKNIQYF. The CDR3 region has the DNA TGTGCCAGCAGACCAGGAGGCTCGGCCAAAAACATTCAGTACTTC.

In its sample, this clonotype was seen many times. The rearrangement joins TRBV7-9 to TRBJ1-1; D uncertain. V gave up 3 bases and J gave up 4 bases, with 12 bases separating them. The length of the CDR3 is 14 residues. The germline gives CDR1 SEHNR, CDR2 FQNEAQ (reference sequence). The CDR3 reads CASSLRGPPTEAFF. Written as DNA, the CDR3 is TGTGCCAGCAGCTTGCGAGGCCCACCCACTGAAGCTTTCTTT.

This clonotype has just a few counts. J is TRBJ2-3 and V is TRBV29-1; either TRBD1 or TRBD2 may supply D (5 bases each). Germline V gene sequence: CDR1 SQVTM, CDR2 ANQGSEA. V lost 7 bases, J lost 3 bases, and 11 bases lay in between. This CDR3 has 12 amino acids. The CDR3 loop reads CSAGDGTDTQYF. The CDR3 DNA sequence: TGCAGCGCCGGGGACGGTACAGATACGCAGTATTTT.